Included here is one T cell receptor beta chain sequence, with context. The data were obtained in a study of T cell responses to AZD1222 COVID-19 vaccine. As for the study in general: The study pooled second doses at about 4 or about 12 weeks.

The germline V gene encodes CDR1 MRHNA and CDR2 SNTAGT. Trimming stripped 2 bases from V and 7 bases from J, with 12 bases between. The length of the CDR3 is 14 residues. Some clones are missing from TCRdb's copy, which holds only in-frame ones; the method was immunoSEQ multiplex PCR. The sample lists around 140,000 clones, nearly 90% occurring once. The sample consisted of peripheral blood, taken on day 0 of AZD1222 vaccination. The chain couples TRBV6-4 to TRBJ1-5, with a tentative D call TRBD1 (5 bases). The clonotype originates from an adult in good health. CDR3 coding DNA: TGTGCCAGCAGTGACGCGCCGGGGGGGCAGCCCCAGCATTTT. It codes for CASSDAPGGQPQHF.